Each of the 21 T cell receptor beta chains below was sequenced from the same sample in a study of blood T cell repertoires in COVID-19. Some clones are missing from TCRdb's copy, which holds only in-frame ones; the method was immunoSEQ multiplex PCR. This sample yields some 66,000 clones, of which approximately 91% are seen a single time; approximately 7.9% belongs to the top ten. Sequenced input: peripheral blood. The origin of the receptors is a human donor in a cohort sampled during active COVID-19.

This clone was detected only once. This rearrangement joins TRBV25-1 to TRBJ1-1; D gene unclear. The CDR3 sequence is 13 residues long. Germline CDR1 is MGHDK and CDR2 is SYGVNS. With 2 bases removed from V and 4 bases from J, the gap between germline ends came to 8 bases. The CDR3, as DNA: TGTGCCAGCAGTGAACTCGAGGGCACTGAAGCTTTCTTT. Its translation: CASSELEGTEAFF.

The J gene is TRBJ2-3, the V gene TRBV7-9; maybe TRBD2 (6 bases). Trimming cost V 5 bases and J 1 base, with 19 bases left between them. Germline lookup yields CDR1 SEHNR and CDR2 FQNEAQ (reference sequence). This CDR3 contains 17 residues. The CDR3, as DNA: TGTGCCAGCAGCGTATTCGGGGGTGGAGGTGGCACAGATACGCAGTATTTT. Its protein product is CASSVFGGGGGTDTQYF.

This clone occurred a few times. The chain recombines TRBV10-1 with TRBJ1-1, with a weak D call TRBD1 (6 bases). The CDR3 sequence is 13 residues long. V lost 2 bases and J 10 bases, leaving 14 bases between the germline ends. Germline V gives CDR1 WNHNN, CDR2 SYGVQD (reference sequence). CDR3 residues: CASSEQVEGVAFF. CDR3 DNA: TGCGCCAGCAGTGAGCAGGTCGAGGGGGTAGCTTTCTTT.

The chain carries TRBV6-4 and TRBJ2-1, with D maybe TRBD1 (5 bases). The CDR3 runs to 14 residues. V lost 9 bases to trimming and J lost 4 bases, with 16 bases between them. Germline CDR1 and CDR2: MRHNA and SNTAGT. The CDR3 coding sequence is TGTGCCAGGCCACAGCAGGGATCATACAATGAGCAGTTCTTC. Its translation is CARPQQGSYNEQFF.

The chain has TRBV5-8 and TRBJ1-6; D is unclear. This CDR3 contains 14 residues. Trimming took off 7 bases at V and 7 bases at J, with 15 bases between the two ends. CDR1 SGHTS and CDR2 YDEGEE come from the germline V gene. The CDR3 sequence is CASEFRLRNSPLHF. DNA of the CDR3: TGTGCCAGCGAGTTTCGGTTGCGGAATTCACCCCTCCACTTT. Variable domain in full (rest from reference TRBV5-8 and TRBJ1-6): EAGVTQSPTHLIKTRGQQATLRCSPISGHTSVYWYQQALGLGLQFLLWYDEGEERNRGNFPPRFSGRQFPNYSSELNVNALELEDSALYLCASEFRLRNSPLHFGNGTRLTVT.

This clone was detected a few times. This sequence joins TRBV5-6 and TRBJ1-5; 8 bases align to TRBD1. The CDR3 loop spans 15 amino acids. Trimming at V came to 0 bases and at J to 3 bases, leaving 2 bases not matched to a gene. Per germline, CDR1 SGHDT and CDR2 YYEEEE. Here the CDR3 reads CASSLGTGFNQPQHF. As DNA, the CDR3 is TGTGCCAGCAGCTTGGGGACAGGGTTCAATCAGCCCCAGCATTTT. The complete variable domain, with remaining parts taken from reference TRBV5-6 and TRBJ1-5, reads DAGVTQSPTHLIKTRGQQVTLRCSPKSGHDTVSWYQQALGQGPQFIFQYYEEEERQRGNFPDRFSGHQFPNYSSELNVNALLLGDSALYLCASSLGTGFNQPQHFGDGTRLSIL.

This chain links TRBV12-3 or TRBV12-4 with TRBJ2-7, with 8 bases lining up with TRBD1. This CDR3 has 13 residues. V shed 6 bases and J 5 bases; nucleotides not matched to a gene: 6. DNA for the CDR3: TGTGCCAGCAGGAAGACAGGGGTCGACGAGCAGTACTTC. The encoded protein is CASRKTGVDEQYF.

The chain is built from TRBV6-6 and TRBJ1-1; tentatively, D is TRBD1 (5 bases). The CDR3 contains 15 residues. Germline V CDR1 and CDR2: MNHNY, SVGAGI (reference sequence). The V end lost 2 bases, the J end lost 5 bases, and 15 bases lay between the germline ends. The CDR3 protein is CASSYVQGKGTEAFF. Here the CDR3 DNA reads TGTGCCAGCAGTTACGTCCAGGGAAAGGGTACTGAAGCTTTCTTT.

This rearrangement joins TRBV2 to TRBJ1-5, with D perhaps matching TRBD1 (6 bases). V lost 4 bases, J lost 7 bases, and 17 bases lay in between. The CDR3 consists of 15 residues. Germline assignment: CDR1 SNHLY and CDR2 FYNNEI. The CDR3 spells CASSGSRGGRQPQHF. The CDR3 DNA follows: TGTGCCAGCAGTGGATCCAGGGGTGGGCGGCAGCCCCAGCATTTT.

This sequence joins TRBV7-3 and TRBJ2-7; 8 bases align to TRBD2. J was trimmed by 2 bases and V by 5 bases; bases with no gene match: 8. The CDR3 totals 15 residues. Germline-derived CDR1 and CDR2 are SGHTA and FQGTGA. In DNA, the CDR3 is TGTGCCAGCAGCCCCCGGGGGGGGGAGGCCTACGAGCAGTACTTC. Protein product: CASSPRGGEAYEQYF.

This chain uses TRBV3-1 (or the pseudogene TRBV3-2) with TRBJ1-4; 10 bases map to TRBD1. The V gene end was trimmed by 4 bases and the J gene end by 7 bases; junction bases not matched to a gene: 6. CDR3 length: 15 amino acids. Germline V gene lookup returns CDR1 LGHDT and CDR2 YNNKEL (reference sequence). The CDR3 DNA sequence: TGTGCCAGCAGCCGGAACGGACAGGGGGGTGAAAAACTGTTTTTT. The encoded protein is CASSRNGQGGEKLFF.

CDR3 bases: TGTGCCAGCAGTGAAGGGCTAGCGGGAGGGAAAGAGACCCAGTACTTC. Translated, it gives CASSEGLAGGKETQYF. The chain carries TRBV2 and TRBJ2-5; 12 bases agree with TRBD2. Germline V gene data show CDR1 as SNHLY and CDR2 as FYNNEI. The CDR3 sequence is 16 residues long. The J segment lost 3 bases and the V segment lost 1 base, leaving 3 bases of the junction unmatched.

DNA for the CDR3: TGTGCCAGCAGCCAAGATGACAGGGCCTACGAGCAGTACTTC. Protein sequence: CASSQDDRAYEQYF. The J gene is TRBJ2-7, the V gene TRBV4-2; 7 bases are shared with TRBD1. The CDR3 covers 14 residues. Trimming took 0 bases from V and 2 from J; bases not matched to a gene: 1. Germline V gene sequence: CDR1 LGHNA, CDR2 YNFKEQ.

The V and J genes are TRBV15 and TRBJ1-4, with a tentative D call TRBD1 (6 bases). The CDR3 loop spans 17 amino acids. Trimming took off 6 bases at V and 1 base at J, with 18 bases between the two ends. Germline assignment: CDR1 LNHNV and CDR2 YYDKDF (reference sequence). CDR3 region: CATRTHRASVTNEKLFF. DNA of the CDR3: TGTGCCACCAGAACTCACAGGGCCTCGGTAACTAATGAAAAACTGTTTTTT.

V gene TRBV11-3 combines with J gene TRBJ2-2; 9 bases line up with TRBD1. This CDR3 is built from 14 residues. J was trimmed by 7 bases and V by 5 bases; bases with no gene match: 5. Germline V gene data show CDR1 as SGHNT and CDR2 as YENEEA. CDR3 bases: TGTGCCAGCAGCACGGACAGGGGCGGCGGGGAGCTGTTTTTT. Encoded protein: CASSTDRGGGELFF.

The V gene is TRBV7-2, the J gene TRBJ2-7; D remains ambiguous. The CDR3 is 12 residues long. CDR1 SGHTA and CDR2 FQGNSA come from the germline V gene. Deletions cut 5 bases from V and 9 bases from J, with 14 bases between. CDR3: CASSVTAERQYF. For the CDR3, the DNA is TGTGCCAGCAGCGTAACCGCGGAACGGCAGTACTTC.

This chain joins TRBV3-1 (or the pseudogene TRBV3-2) and TRBJ2-7; D not resolved. Trimming left V 0 bases short and J 3 bases short, with 6 bases between. Germline V gives CDR1 LGHDT, CDR2 YNNKEL (reference sequence). The CDR3 runs 13 residues. The CDR3, as DNA: TGTGCCAGCAGCCAAGATCCGGTCTACGAGCAGTACTTC. Protein product: CASSQDPVYEQYF.

V and J are TRBV6-6 and TRBJ2-7; 7 bases match TRBD2. The CDR3 runs to 15 residues. Trimming took 5 bases from V and 0 from J; bases not matched to a gene: 7. Germline V CDR1 and CDR2: MNHNY, SVGAGI (reference sequence). The chain's CDR3 is CASSLSGETSYEQYF. The CDR3, as DNA: TGTGCCAGCAGTCTGAGCGGGGAGACCTCCTACGAGCAGTACTTC.

This clone was observed once. The rearrangement links TRBV15 to TRBJ2-1, with D unresolved. The ends were cut back, 0 bases at V and 0 bases at J, with 9 bases in the middle. Germline V lookup: CDR1 LNHNV, CDR2 YYDKDF (reference sequence). The CDR3 runs 16 residues. The CDR3 DNA sequence: TGTGCCACCAGCAGAGATCTTCGGAGCTCCTACAATGAGCAGTTCTTC. It encodes CATSRDLRSSYNEQFF.

This clone has just a few counts. CDR3 coding DNA: TGTGCCAGCTCAAGTAACAGGGAAGAAGCTTTCTTT. Translated: CASSSNREEAFF. The chain links TRBV18 to TRBJ1-1; perhaps TRBD1 as D (6 bases). V lost 5 bases and J lost 8, with 12 bases in between. Germline V gene sequence: CDR1 KGHSH, CDR2 LQKENI. There are 12 residues in the CDR3.

The V and J genes are TRBV7-8 and TRBJ2-7, with 8 bases fitting TRBD2. J gave up 4 bases and V 6 bases, and 8 bases lay outside the gene matches. The CDR3 extends over 14 amino acids. The V gene's germline CDR1 is SGHVS and CDR2 FQNEAQ. CDR3 sequence: CASSQPGGLYEQYF. The CDR3 region has the DNA TGTGCCAGCAGTCAACCGGGGGGGTTGTACGAGCAGTACTTC.